Sequencing of this T cell receptor (beta chain) was carried out in a study of control samples from healthy donors and cancer patients (dated by TCRdb to about 2020). Library preparation was by the immunoSEQ multiplex PCR assay. In its TCRdb copy, this immuneACCESS table keeps in-frame sequences only and misses some clones. Where compared with another copy, unresolved V genes explain less than half of these, and the others have no known cause. The sample has fewer than 110,000 clones on record, roughly 89% of them singletons. Together, the top ten hold over 6.5% of the sample. At the junction V is shortened by 7 bases and J by 7 bases, with 16 bases in between. In the germline V gene (reference sequence), CDR1 corresponds to SEHNR and CDR2 to FQNEAQ. The CDR3 runs 13 amino acids, cysteine and phenylalanine included. The kept DNA is CDR3 alone, 39 bases in frame from the first base. In regard to this clone: The antigen this receptor binds is unknown. It has no much larger one-base neighbor in the sample; base qualities were not kept.

This clonotype originated in a man aged 25-45 years in good health. The sample consisted of blood. The chain couples TRBV7-9 to TRBJ1-1; no D segment can be confidently identified. The DNA reads TGTGCCAGCAATACCCCAGACCGGGATGAAGCTTTCTTT. It is translated as CASNTPDRDEAFF.